These T cell receptor beta chains were read from a single sample in a study of beta chain features in type 1 diabetes. Data came from immunoSEQ multiplex PCR; TCRdb stores just in-frame clones and leaves some out. The sample yields 95,000 to 150,000 clones, roughly 15% seen once. The specimen sequenced was central memory CD4+ T cells from blood. These receptors originate from a man between 25 and 39 years old with type 1 diabetes. CDR3s include the opening cysteine and the closing phenylalanine or tryptophan. The D gene is left open where the match is weak. Some rows have no size entry. The others give once, few or many, or a class for an expanded clone.

>.|TRBV5-1|.|TRBJ2-5
CASSPADGGETQYF
TGCGCCAGCAGCCCAGCAGACGGAGGGGAGACCCAGTACTTC
>TRBD2|TRBV6-5|few|TRBJ2-1
CASSYTPLAGGGEQFF
TGTGCCAGCAGTTATACCCCACTAGCGGGGGGCGGTGAGCAGTTCTTC
>TRBD2|TRBV5-6|few|TRBJ2-3
CASSSSSGGPDTQYF
TGTGCCAGCAGCTCTTCTAGCGGGGGACCAGATACGCAGTATTTT
>.|TRBV7-9|few|TRBJ2-5
CASSSLRRLFSYQETQYF
TGTGCCAGCAGCTCCCTCCGACGTTTGTTCTCGTACCAAGAGACCCAGTACTTC
>.|TRBV7-2|few|TRBJ1-5
CASSLGPGSNQPQHF
TGTGCCAGCAGCTTAGGTCCGGGTAGCAATCAGCCCCAGCATTTT
>TRBD1|TRBV5-1|few|TRBJ1-1
CASSPGQGATEAFF
TGCGCCAGCAGCCCCGGACAGGGGGCGACTGAAGCTTTCTTT
>.|TRBV29-1|few|TRBJ2-1
CSVEKNSFYNEQFF
TGCAGCGTTGAAAAGAACTCGTTTTACAATGAGCAGTTCTTC
>.|TRBV30|few|TRBJ1-5
CAWAGGLSNQPQHF
TGTGCCTGGGCCGGGGGACTTAGCAATCAGCCCCAGCATTTT
>.|TRBV2|.|TRBJ2-6
CASSASGANVLTF
TGTGCCAGCAGTGCTTCGGGGGCCAACGTCCTGACTTTC
>.|TRBV6-5|.|TRBJ2-7
CASSYDGIRGEQYF
TGTGCCAGCAGTTACGACGGAATTAGAGGAGAGCAGTACTTC
>.|TRBV23-1|.|TRBJ1-2
CASSQSGSAYGYTF
TGCGCCAGCAGTCAATCGGGGTCAGCCTATGGCTACACCTTC
>.|TRBV12-5|few|TRBJ2-5
CASGLGSGETQYF
TGTGCTAGTGGTTTGGGTAGTGGGGAGACCCAGTACTTC
>.|TRBV7-6|.|TRBJ2-1
CASSPSVPGAGNEQFF
TGTGCCAGCAGCCCATCAGTTCCAGGGGCCGGGAATGAGCAGTTCTTC
>TRBD1|TRBV29-1|few|TRBJ1-2
CSVEVGQGLPHSYGYTF
TGCAGCGTGGAAGTGGGACAGGGACTTCCACACAGCTATGGCTACACCTTC
>.|TRBV5-1|.|TRBJ2-1
CASSLAGVTYNEQFF
TGCGCCAGCAGCTTGGCGGGGGTCACCTACAATGAGCAGTTCTTC
>.|TRBV7-2|.|TRBJ2-2
CASSLRDLYTGELFF
TGTGCCAGCAGCCTTCGGGACCTCTACACCGGGGAGCTGTTTTTT
>TRBD2|TRBV15|many|TRBJ2-3
CATSRGGTSGVRGDTQYF
TGTGCCACCAGCAGAGGAGGGACTAGCGGGGTCCGTGGAGATACGCAGTATTTT
>TRBD1|TRBV2|.|TRBJ1-1
CASSRTGLNTEAFF
TGTGCCAGCAGTCGGACAGGGCTCAACACTGAAGCTTTCTTT
>.|TRBV2|few|TRBJ2-7
CASSEVTAGKYF
TGTGCCAGCAGTGAAGTGACGGCAGGGAAGTACTTC
>TRBD1|TRBV5-6|once|TRBJ2-7
CASSSYQGQYEQYF
TGTGCCAGCAGCTCCTACCAGGGACAGTACGAGCAGTACTTC
>.|TRBV4-2|.|TRBJ1-5
CASSQDQQPQHF
TGTGCCAGCAGCCAAGATCAACAGCCCCAGCATTTT
>.|TRBV2|.|TRBJ2-3
CAQRQRDTDTQYF
TGTGCTCAACGGCAGAGGGACACAGATACGCAGTATTTT
>TRBD1|TRBV2|.|TRBJ1-4
CASSPGGGEKLFF
TGTGCCAGCTCCCCAGGGGGCGGTGAAAAACTGTTTTTT
>.|TRBV5-6|.|TRBJ1-6
CASSLGPRANSPLHF
TGTGCCAGCAGCTTGGGTCCGCGGGCGAATTCACCCCTCCACTTT
>.|TRBV5-4|few|TRBJ2-1
CASSQETRTGKQFF
TGCGCCAGCAGCCAAGAAACAAGAACAGGAAAGCAGTTCTTC
>.|TRBV5-1|few|TRBJ2-7
CASSFGRRSVYEQYF
TGCGCCAGCAGCTTCGGACGGAGGTCCGTCTACGAGCAGTACTTC
>.|TRBV2|few|TRBJ2-5
CASSGRRQETQYF
TGTGCCAGCAGTGGGCGCAGACAAGAGACCCAGTACTTC
>TRBD1|TRBV7-9|many|TRBJ2-2
CASSSRFGQENTGELFF
TGTGCCAGCAGCTCTAGGTTTGGACAGGAGAACACCGGGGAGCTGTTTTTT
>TRBD1|TRBV5-1|.|TRBJ2-1
CASSAGGYNEQFF
TGCGCCAGCAGCGCAGGGGGTTACAATGAGCAGTTCTTC
>.|TRBV13|few|TRBJ2-5
CASSPPRPGETQYF
TGTGCCAGCAGCCCCCCGAGGCCGGGAGAGACCCAGTACTTC
>.|TRBV7-2|few|TRBJ2-5
CASSLSRRETQYF
TGTGCCAGCAGCCTTTCACGCCGGGAGACCCAGTACTTC
>TRBD2|TRBV9|.|TRBJ2-3
CASSVVPAGARGTQYF
TGTGCCAGCAGCGTAGTCCCAGCGGGGGCACGAGGTACGCAGTATTTT
>.|TRBV12-5|many|TRBJ2-1
CASGLTLTGNEQFF
TGTGCTAGTGGTCTGACCCTCACGGGCAATGAGCAGTTCTTC
>TRBD1|TRBV5-1|few|TRBJ2-1
CASSLSTGDNGEQFF
TGCGCCAGCAGCCTATCGACAGGGGATAATGGTGAGCAGTTCTTC
>TRBD2|TRBV7-8|once|TRBJ2-5
CASSYQAGGRREETQYF
TGTGCCAGCAGCTACCAAGCGGGAGGCCGGAGGGAAGAGACCCAGTACTTC
>.|TRBV4-2|.|TRBJ2-7
CASSQVGGSPAYEQYF
TGTGCCAGCAGCCAAGTGGGTGGCAGTCCGGCCTACGAGCAGTACTTC
>.|TRBV5-1|.|TRBJ2-1
CASSLDNNEQFF
TGCGCCAGCAGCTTGGATAACAATGAGCAGTTCTTC
>.|TRBV21-1|few|TRBJ2-5
CASSFRTSVQETQYF
TGTGCCAGCAGCTTCCGGACTAGCGTTCAAGAGACCCAGTACTTC
>TRBD2|TRBV7-8|few|TRBJ2-4
CASSPWGGLTKNIQYF
TGTGCCAGCAGCCCGTGGGGGGGTTTAACCAAAAACATTCAGTACTTC
>.|TRBV28|few|TRBJ1-5
CASSWGSGNQPQHF
TGTGCCAGCAGTTGGGGGTCAGGTAATCAGCCCCAGCATTTT
>.|TRBV2|few|TRBJ2-3
CASSDGRPDTQYF
TGTGCCAGCAGTGATGGCAGGCCAGATACGCAGTATTTT
>.|TRBV18|.|TRBJ2-2
CASSDQGYTGELFF
TGTGCCAGCTCAGACCAGGGCTACACCGGGGAGCTGTTTTTT
>.|TRBV7-2|.|TRBJ2-1
CASSLVGNEQFF
TGTGCCAGCAGCTTAGTGGGGAACGAGCAGTTCTTC
>.|TRBV15|many|TRBJ2-1
CATSTSGTFSYNEQFF
TGTGCCACCAGCACCTCCGGGACTTTCTCCTACAATGAGCAGTTCTTC
>.|TRBV9|.|TRBJ2-7
CASPPYAHEQYF
TGTGCCAGCCCCCCGTACGCCCACGAGCAGTACTTC
>TRBD2|TRBV6-1|.|TRBJ2-3
CASKKGTSGGDTQYF
TGTGCCAGCAAAAAGGGGACTAGCGGGGGAGATACGCAGTATTTT
>.|TRBV2|few|TRBJ1-1
CASSELGPFEAFF
TGTGCCAGCAGTGAGCTGGGGCCTTTTGAAGCTTTCTTT
>TRBD2|TRBV5-4|.|TRBJ2-1
CASSLASGGAYNEQFF
TGTGCCAGCAGCTTGGCTAGCGGGGGGGCCTACAATGAGCAGTTCTTC
>TRBD1|TRBV9|few|TRBJ2-7
CASSPRTGYEQYF
TGTGCCAGCAGCCCCCGGACAGGTTACGAGCAGTACTTC
>.|TRBV10-3|.|TRBJ2-5
CAISEEEEGTQYF
TGTGCCATCAGTGAGGAGGAGGAGGGGACCCAGTACTTC